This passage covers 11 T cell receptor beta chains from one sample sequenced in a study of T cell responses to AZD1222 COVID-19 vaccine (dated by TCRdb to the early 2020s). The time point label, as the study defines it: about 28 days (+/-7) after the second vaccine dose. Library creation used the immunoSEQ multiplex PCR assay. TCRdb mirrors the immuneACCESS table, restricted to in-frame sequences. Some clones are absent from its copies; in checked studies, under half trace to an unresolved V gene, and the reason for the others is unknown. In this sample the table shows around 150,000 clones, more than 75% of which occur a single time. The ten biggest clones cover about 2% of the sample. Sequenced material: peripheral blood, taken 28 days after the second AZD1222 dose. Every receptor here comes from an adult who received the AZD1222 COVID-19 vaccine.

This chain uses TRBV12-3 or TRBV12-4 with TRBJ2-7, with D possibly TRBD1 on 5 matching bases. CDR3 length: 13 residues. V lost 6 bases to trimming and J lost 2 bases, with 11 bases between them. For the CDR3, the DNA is TGTGCCAGCAGGAGGACAAAGACCTACGAGCAGTACTTC. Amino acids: CASRRTKTYEQYF.

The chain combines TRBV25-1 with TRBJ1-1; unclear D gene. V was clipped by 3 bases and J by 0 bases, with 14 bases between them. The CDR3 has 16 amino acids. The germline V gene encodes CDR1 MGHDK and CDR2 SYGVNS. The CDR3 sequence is CASSEGGGPLNTEAFF. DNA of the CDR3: TGTGCCAGCAGTGAGGGTGGAGGGCCTTTGAACACTGAAGCTTTCTTT. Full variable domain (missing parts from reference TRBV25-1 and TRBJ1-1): EADIYQTPRYLVIGTGKKITLECSQTMGHDKMYWYQQDPGMELHLIHYSYGVNSTEKGDLSSESTVSRIRTEHFPLTLESARPSHTSQYLCASSEGGGPLNTEAFFGQGTRLTVV.

The chain's CDR3 is CASSAGQGGGQETQYF. DNA for the CDR3: TGTGCCAGCAGCGCAGGACAGGGAGGGGGACAAGAGACCCAGTACTTC. The chain carries TRBV9 and TRBJ2-5; D may be TRBD1 (8 bases). The CDR3 consists of 16 residues. V was clipped by 3 bases and J by 2 bases, with 17 bases between them. Germline CDR1 and CDR2: SGDLS and YYNGEE.

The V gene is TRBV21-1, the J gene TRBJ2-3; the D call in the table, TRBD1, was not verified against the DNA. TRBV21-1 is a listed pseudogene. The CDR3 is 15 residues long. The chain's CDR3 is CASSKRTGSTDTQYF. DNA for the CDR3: TGTGCCAGCAGCAAGAGGACAGGGAGCACAGATACGCAGTATTTT.

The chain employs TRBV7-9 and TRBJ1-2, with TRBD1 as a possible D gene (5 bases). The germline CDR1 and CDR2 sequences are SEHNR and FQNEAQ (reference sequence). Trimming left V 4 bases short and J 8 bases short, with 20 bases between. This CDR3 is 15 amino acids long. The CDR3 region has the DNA TGTGCCAGCAGCTCAGCCGCGGGACTCTCGTACGGCTACACCTTC. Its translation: CASSSAAGLSYGYTF.

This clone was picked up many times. The CDR3 sequence is CASSPRGLAGAETQYF. CDR3 bases: TGTGCCAGCAGCCCCCGGGGACTAGCGGGAGCAGAGACCCAGTACTTC. This chain uses TRBV7-9 with TRBJ2-5; TRBD2 aligns across 14 bases. The germline gives CDR1 SEHNR, CDR2 FQNEAQ (reference sequence). This CDR3 is built from 16 residues. V was clipped by 5 bases and J by 4 bases; unmatched bases: 6.

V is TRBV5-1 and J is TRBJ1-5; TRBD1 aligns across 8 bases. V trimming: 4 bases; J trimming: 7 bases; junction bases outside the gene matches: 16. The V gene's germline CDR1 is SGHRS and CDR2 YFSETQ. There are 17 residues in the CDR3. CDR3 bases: TGCGCCAGCAGCCCGTTGGATGAGACAGGGGCGAGACAGCCCCAGCATTTT. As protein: CASSPLDETGARQPQHF.

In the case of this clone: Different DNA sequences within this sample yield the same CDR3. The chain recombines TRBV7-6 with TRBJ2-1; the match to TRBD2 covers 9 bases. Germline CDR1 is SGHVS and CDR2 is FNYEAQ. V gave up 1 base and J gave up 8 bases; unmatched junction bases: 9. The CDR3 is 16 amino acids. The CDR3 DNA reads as TGTGCCAGCAGCTTAGGGGGCGGGAGGGCCTTGGATGAGCAGTTCTTC. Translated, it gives CASSLGGGRALDEQFF.

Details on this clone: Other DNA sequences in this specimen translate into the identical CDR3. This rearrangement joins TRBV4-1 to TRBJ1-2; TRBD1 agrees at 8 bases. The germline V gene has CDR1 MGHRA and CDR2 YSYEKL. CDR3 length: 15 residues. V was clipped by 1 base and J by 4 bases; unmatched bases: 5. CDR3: CASSQAGTGGYGYTF. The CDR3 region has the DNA TGCGCCAGCAGCCAAGCCGGGACAGGCGGCTATGGCTACACCTTC.

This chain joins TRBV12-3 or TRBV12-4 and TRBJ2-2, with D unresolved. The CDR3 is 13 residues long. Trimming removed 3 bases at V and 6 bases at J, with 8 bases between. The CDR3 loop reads CASSFLISGELFF. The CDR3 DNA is TGTGCCAGCAGTTTTTTGATATCCGGGGAGCTGTTTTTT.

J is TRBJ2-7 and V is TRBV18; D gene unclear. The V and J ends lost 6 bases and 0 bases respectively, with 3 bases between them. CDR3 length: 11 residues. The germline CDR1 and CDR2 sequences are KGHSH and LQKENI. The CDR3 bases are TGTGCCAGCTCGCACTCCTACGAGCAGTACTTC. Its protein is CASSHSYEQYF.